Listed below are T cell receptor beta chains from one sample, sequenced in a study of T cell clusters in autoimmune cytopenias. TCRdb re-called the multiplex PCR reads and catalogs CDR3 proteins one per entry, DNA excluded. The repertoire table contains approximately 12,000 distinct CDR3 sequences. The same sample was also studied in work on T cell repertoires in aging, cancer and after chemotherapy.

Source material: peripheral blood. These receptors were taken from a human donor in good health. CDR3s include the opening cysteine and the closing phenylalanine or tryptophan. Fields, in order: CDR3 protein, V gene, J gene, clone size. Not every row has a clone size; where given, it reads once, few, many or a size class.

CASERAGDEQFF	TRBV5-6	TRBJ2-1	-
CASSLVPRTRYEQYF	TRBV11-3	TRBJ2-7	medium-sized
CASSYSWTSSSNTGELFF	TRBV6-5	TRBJ2-2	-
CASSYGQETQYF	TRBV6-2/TRBV6-3	TRBJ2-5	-
CASTGAETEAFF	TRBV6-5	TRBJ1-1	-
CASNFGVGPQHF	TRBV6-2/TRBV6-3	TRBJ1-5	-
CASSSRGLPTNEQFF	TRBV12-3/TRBV12-4	TRBJ2-1	-
CASSLSSPDTQYF	TRBV27	TRBJ2-3	-
CASSPAPGQLNSPLHF	TRBV18	TRBJ1-6	-
CASSLGTVGEAFF	TRBV19	TRBJ1-1	-
CASSFSTSGGSYEQYF	TRBV6-5	TRBJ2-7	-
CAWSVGQGSNQPQHF	TRBV30	TRBJ1-5	-
CSARDQSLSSGGLNEQFF	TRBV20-1	TRBJ2-1	-
CASSFGGQPQHF	TRBV5-4	TRBJ1-5	-
CASSYRGSSYNSPLHF	TRBV6-5	TRBJ1-6	-
CASTHRGGGDTQYF	TRBV12-3/TRBV12-4	TRBJ2-3	-
CASTMGTGTTDTQYF	TRBV5-5	TRBJ2-3	-
CASSLYLGGAYEQYF	TRBV11-3	TRBJ2-7	-
CASTTPRSDTQYF	TRBV6-5	TRBJ2-3	medium-sized
CASGPGTSGSYEQYF	TRBV19	TRBJ2-7	medium-sized
CASRNTGVEDLYGYTF	TRBV6-2/TRBV6-3	TRBJ1-2	-
CAQEGTNSYEQYF	TRBV30	TRBJ2-7	-
CASSYFLGTGGKLFF	TRBV6-5	TRBJ1-4	-
CASSHSQGPSQPQHF	TRBV4-3	TRBJ1-5	-
CASRKTGGVEKLFF	TRBV6-5	TRBJ1-4	-
CASSLGQGTSGMDEQFF	TRBV11-3	TRBJ2-1	-
CASSYGGTYGYTF	TRBV6-6	TRBJ1-2	-
CASSRTSYEQYF	TRBV5-6	TRBJ2-7	-
CASSPGQDYEQYF	TRBV18	TRBJ2-7	-
CASWRQATSTDTQYF	TRBV6-5	TRBJ2-3	-
CASSFSGFSYNEQFF	TRBV5-5	TRBJ2-1	-
CASSIGISYEQYF	TRBV19	TRBJ2-7	-
CASSLASGGSSEQFF	TRBV11-3	TRBJ2-1	-
CASSLILAGYNEQFF	TRBV5-6	TRBJ2-1	-
CASKMSVSSYEQYF	TRBV19	TRBJ2-7	-
CASSEANFYNEQFF	TRBV6-1	TRBJ2-1	-
CASSPLEVNTGELFF	TRBV25-1	TRBJ2-2	-
CASSTTSGGAMETQYF	TRBV19	TRBJ2-3	-
CASSYSRAANTGELFF	TRBV6-2/TRBV6-3	TRBJ2-2	-
CASSFSLLMNEQFF	TRBV13	TRBJ2-1	-
CASSIGLGVDTQYF	TRBV19	TRBJ2-3	-
CASSLGPSAGELFF	TRBV13	TRBJ2-2	-
CASRGDRVASDTQYF	TRBV27	TRBJ2-3	-
CASSQATGKQFF	TRBV13	TRBJ2-1	-
CASSFRHLKGYGYTF	TRBV6-2/TRBV6-3	TRBJ1-2	-
CAWAGSNQPQHF	TRBV30	TRBJ1-5	-
CASSQDGQRQETQYF	TRBV14	TRBJ2-5	-
CASSLSGRDYTF	TRBV12-3/TRBV12-4	TRBJ1-2	-
CASSPGQFYGYTF	TRBV6-5	TRBJ1-2	-
CASSRDRMGETQYF	TRBV12-3/TRBV12-4	TRBJ2-5	-
CAWSRGGVGEQYF	TRBV30	TRBJ2-7	medium-sized
CASSYIKIGQAASGYTF	TRBV6-5	TRBJ1-2	-